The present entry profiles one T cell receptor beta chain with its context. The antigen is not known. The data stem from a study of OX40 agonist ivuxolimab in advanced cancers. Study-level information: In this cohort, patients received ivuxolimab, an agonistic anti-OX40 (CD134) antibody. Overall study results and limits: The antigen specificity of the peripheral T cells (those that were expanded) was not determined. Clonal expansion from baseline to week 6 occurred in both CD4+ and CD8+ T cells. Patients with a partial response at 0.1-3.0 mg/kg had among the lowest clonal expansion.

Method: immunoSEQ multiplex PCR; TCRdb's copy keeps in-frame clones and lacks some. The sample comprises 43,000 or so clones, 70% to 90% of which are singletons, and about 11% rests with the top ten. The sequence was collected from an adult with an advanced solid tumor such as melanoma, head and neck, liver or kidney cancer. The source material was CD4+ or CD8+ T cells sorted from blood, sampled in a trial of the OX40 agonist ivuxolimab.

The CDR3 spells CASSHSRYRGVKVYGYTF. The CDR3 nucleotides read TGTGCCAGCAGCCATTCTCGCTACAGGGGGGTAAAGGTCTATGGCTACACCTTC. This rearrangement joins TRBV4-2 to TRBJ1-2, with 8 bases matching TRBD1. The CDR3 runs to 18 residues. V lost 3 bases, J lost 4 bases, and 16 bases stayed unmatched. CDR1 LGHNA and CDR2 YNFKEQ come from the germline V gene.